This T cell receptor beta chain emerged from a study of response to subunit inactivated influenza vaccine (dated by TCRdb to the late 2010s). With regard to the full study: To follow how T cells responded to a trivalent subunit inactivated influenza vaccine, the researchers relied on deep quantitative profiling of the T cell receptor repertoire. General conclusions and limits of the study: According to the authors, only a limited number of new T cells may be recruited by each seasonal influenza vaccination.

According to the germline V gene, CDR1 reads SGHTA and CDR2 reads FQGTGA. The V and J ends are trimmed by 3 bases and 10 bases, leaving 8 bases between them. The CDR3 goes from the cysteine to the phenylalanine over 11 residues. CDR3 DNA only is kept here, 33 bases in frame from base 1. The library relied on RT-PCR. Data came from an Illumina HiSeq 2500. The public reads were reanalyzed by TCRdb: fastp trimming at Q25, MiXCR alignment, in-frame beta chains only. Each entry is one CDR3 protein sequence, shown with its most common DNA and genes. Counted in this sample were about 800,000 distinct CDR3 sequences; 21% of them appeared once. Clones ranked in the top ten supply around 9.6% of the sample. Comments on this clonotype: There is no known antigen for this receptor. The record has no base qualities; no much larger clone is one base away.

This chain joins TRBV7-3 to TRBJ2-3, with the D segment identity uncertain. This TCR came from a man aged 50-60 years who received an inactivated influenza vaccine. Donor details come from another sample of the same person, matched by shared clones. Sample: PBMCs from blood, taken more than 4 days after vaccination. The DNA reads TGTGCCAGCAGCTTCGGTGGGGCGCAGTATTTT. It codes for CASSFGGAQYF.